The 29 T cell receptor beta chains given below trace back to one sample, sequenced in a study of T-cell memory formation after mild COVID-19. In TCRdb, the 5' RACE reads were re-called with MiXCR into one record per CDR3 protein. The sample comprises roughly 180,000 distinct CDR3 sequences, approximately 18% of which are singletons, and 3.9% rests with the top ten. Sequenced input: PBMCs or a T cell subset sorted from them (not recorded which). The source of these receptors is a man younger than 35 who had mild COVID-19 (a few samples of this study predate the infection). Cell type and time point are not known.

This clonotype was seen only a few times. The chain links TRBV6-6 to TRBJ2-7; 7 positions agree with TRBD1. J was trimmed by 3 bases and V by 4 bases; bases with no gene match: 9. The CDR3 is 15 amino acids. Germline V gene data show CDR1 as MNHNY and CDR2 as SVGAGI (reference sequence). The CDR3 DNA sequence: TGTGCCAGCAGTTCCCTCCGGGACAGATTCTACGAGCAGTACTTC. Translating it yields CASSSLRDRFYEQYF.

A word on this clonotype: This clone may be a read error of a much larger clone one base away. This chain uses TRBV5-4 with TRBJ2-7; perhaps TRBD1 as D (5 bases). There are 15 residues in the CDR3. The germline V gene has CDR1 SGHNT and CDR2 YYREEE (reference sequence). Here the CDR3 reads CASSPSPSDSYEQCF. Written as DNA, the CDR3 is TGTGCCAGCAGCCCCAGCCCAAGCGACAGTTACGAGCAGTGCTTC.

J is TRBJ2-7 and V is TRBV7-9; 7 nucleotides align to TRBD1. This CDR3 is 12 amino acids long. Germline values: CDR1 SEHNR, CDR2 FQNEAQ (reference sequence). As DNA, the CDR3 is TGTGCCAGCAGCTTAGAGGGGGCGGCACGGCACGTC. The encoded protein is CASSLEGAARHV.

This chain connects TRBV7-3 to TRBJ1-1, with no clear D. The CDR3 is 14 residues long. The ends were cut back, 4 bases at V and 1 base at J, with 10 bases in the middle. CDR1 is SGHTA, CDR2 FQGTGA, per germline. The DNA for the CDR3 is TGTGCCAGCAGCTCGGGCAGTTGGAACACTGAAGCTTTCTTT. Its translation is CASSSGSWNTEAFF.

There are a few counts of this clonotype. The chain combines TRBV7-6 with TRBJ2-3; TRBD2 matches at 12 bases. J was trimmed by 6 bases and V by 1 base; bases with no gene match: 2. CDR1 is SGHVS and CDR2 is FNYEAQ in the germline V gene. The CDR3 extends over 15 amino acids. This chain's CDR3 is CASSLGTSGADTQYF. The CDR3 region has the DNA TGTGCCAGCAGCTTAGGGACTAGCGGGGCGGATACGCAGTATTTT.

The rearrangement links TRBV2 to TRBJ2-5; no clear D gene. Germline CDR1 SNHLY, CDR2 FYNNEI. The CDR3 runs to 11 residues. Trimming stripped 7 bases from V and 2 bases from J, with 5 bases between. The DNA for the CDR3 is TGTGCCAGCAAAGAGCAAGAGACCCAGTACTTC. Translation gives CASKEQETQYF.

The chain links TRBV19 to TRBJ1-4; no clear D gene. Germline V gene sequence: CDR1 LNHDA, CDR2 SQIVND (reference sequence). The ends were cut back, 7 bases at V and 5 bases at J, with 14 bases in the middle. The CDR3 is made up of 14 amino acids. CDR3 in amino acids: CASKDRRKNEKLFF. CDR3 bases: TGTGCCAGTAAAGACCGGCGTAAGAATGAAAAACTGTTTTTT.

The CDR3 DNA is TGCGCCAGCAGCCAAAAAGAGAGGTCACCCCTCCACTTT. It specifies CASSQKERSPLHF. V and J are TRBV4-1 and TRBJ1-6, with D unresolved. The V and J ends lost 2 bases and 10 bases respectively, with 9 bases between them. CDR1 is MGHRA, CDR2 YSYEKL, per germline. The CDR3 runs to 13 residues.

This clonotype has at least ten counts. The rearrangement uses TRBV20-1 and TRBJ1-1; D is undetermined. Germline assignment: CDR1 DFQATT and CDR2 SNEGSKA (reference sequence). The V end was cut by 3 bases, the J end by 0 bases, with 11 bases between. The CDR3 length is 14 residues. The CDR3 is CSASPGYMNTEAFF. The CDR3 DNA reads TGCAGTGCTAGTCCCGGCTACATGAACACTGAAGCTTTCTTT.

The V and J genes are TRBV29-1 and TRBJ2-5, with D tentatively TRBD1 (6 bases). V was pared by 6 bases and J by 4 bases, with 12 bases between. CDR3 length: 12 amino acids. CDR1 SQVTM and CDR2 ANQGSEA come from the germline V gene. In DNA, the CDR3 is TGCAGCGTGGATTGGGGGCGAGAGACCCAGTACTTC. Protein: CSVDWGRETQYF.

This clonotype was detected a few times. CDR3 nucleotides: TGCGCCAGCAGCCAGGGCTACTCTGGGGCCAACGTCCTGACTTTC. Translated: CASSQGYSGANVLTF. The rearrangement links TRBV4-3 to TRBJ2-6; no reliable D call. Trimming took 3 bases from V and 0 from J, leaving 6 bases between them. Germline CDR1 and CDR2: LGHNA and YSLEER. There are 15 residues in the CDR3.

This clonotype was counted between two and nine times. The chain links TRBV6-6 to TRBJ2-5, with TRBD1 identical over 7 bases. J was trimmed by 4 bases and V by 4 bases; bases with no gene match: 3. This CDR3 spans 13 amino acids. Germline V lookup: CDR1 MNHNY, CDR2 SVGAGI (reference sequence). This chain's CDR3 is CASSSTGRETQYF. In nucleotides, the CDR3 is TGTGCCAGCAGTTCGACAGGGAGAGAGACCCAGTACTTC.

This clonotype came up many times. The V and J genes are TRBV12-3 or TRBV12-4 and TRBJ2-5; D may be TRBD2 (7 bases). This CDR3 has 14 residues. V was trimmed by 7 bases and J by 2 bases, leaving 14 bases between them. CDR3 residues: CASKRGHLQETQYF. For the CDR3, the DNA is TGTGCCAGCAAGCGGGGACACCTGCAAGAGACCCAGTACTTC.

The table lists this clonotype with a count of one. The rearrangement uses TRBV4-2 and TRBJ2-7, with 9 bases aligning to TRBD1. V lost 1 base, J lost 2 bases, and 6 bases stayed unmatched. This CDR3 spans 16 amino acids. Germline CDR1 is LGHNA and CDR2 is YNFKEQ. CDR3 in DNA: TGTGCCAGCAGCCAAGCTGCCCGGGACAGGGCCTACGAGCAGTACTTC. The encoded protein is CASSQAARDRAYEQYF.

V is TRBV3-1 and J is TRBJ1-2; possibly TRBD1 for D (5 bases). V was pared by 4 bases and J by 4 bases, with 10 bases between. Germline CDR1 LGHDT, CDR2 YNNKEL (reference sequence). This CDR3 contains 13 residues. The CDR3 bases are TGTGCCAGCAGCCGAAGGACAATCTATGGCTACACCTTC. This sequence encodes CASSRRTIYGYTF.

For the CDR3, the DNA is TGTGCCAGCTCACCGGAACGGGGTGACGGTACGCAGTATTTT. Encoded protein: CASSPERGDGTQYF. The chain couples TRBV18 to TRBJ2-3, with TRBD2 as a possible D gene (5 bases). V lost 3 bases, J lost 8 bases, and 15 bases lay in between. Germline V gives CDR1 KGHSH, CDR2 LQKENI. The CDR3 sequence is 14 residues long.

The chain combines TRBV9 with TRBJ2-2, with TRBD1 as a possible D gene (6 bases). Germline CDR1 reads SGDLS; CDR2 reads YYNGEE. CDR3 length: 16 amino acids. Deletions cut 1 base from V and 7 bases from J, with 17 bases between. The CDR3 protein is CASSVTLQGRYGELFF. The CDR3 coding sequence is TGTGCCAGCAGCGTAACCTTACAGGGAAGATACGGGGAGCTGTTTTTT. Looking up the rest from reference TRBV9 and TRBJ2-2 gives the full variable domain: DSGVTQTPKHLITATGQRVTLRCSPRSGDLSVYWYQQSLDQGLQFLIQYYNGEERAKGNILERFSAQQFPDLHSELNLSSLELGDSALYFCASSVTLQGRYGELFFGEGSRLTVL.

The J gene is TRBJ2-4, the V gene TRBV3-1, with D hard to call. The germline V gene has CDR1 LGHDT and CDR2 YNNKEL (reference sequence). V lost 2 bases and J 6 bases, leaving 5 bases between the germline ends. The CDR3 sequence is 12 residues long. Written as DNA, the CDR3 is TGTGCCAGCAGCCAAAGAGTAAACATTCAGTACTTC. Translation gives CASSQRVNIQYF.

This clonotype appeared a few times. The chain employs TRBV10-3 and TRBJ2-5; TRBD2 matches at 8 bases. Germline trimming cut 6 bases from V and 3 bases from J; bases unmatched to any gene: 6. The CDR3 covers 14 residues. CDR1 and CDR2 (germline): ENHRY, SYGVKD. DNA of the CDR3: TGTGCCATCAGCCGGGGACTAGTGGAAGAGACCCAGTACTTC. Amino acids: CAISRGLVEETQYF.

This clonotype was seen a few times. The chain joins TRBV2 to TRBJ2-3; possibly TRBD1 or TRBD2 for D (5 bases each). V lost 8 bases and J lost 7, with 16 bases in between. CDR3 length: 13 amino acids. Per germline, CDR1 SNHLY and CDR2 FYNNEI. The CDR3 loop is CASSSPRGYTQYF. CDR3 DNA sequence: TGTGCCAGCTCCTCACCTCGGGGCTATACGCAGTATTTT.

This clonotype has only a few counts. V gene TRBV11-2 combines with J gene TRBJ1-2; D is uncertain. This CDR3 contains 14 residues. Trimming shortened V by 6 bases and J by 2 bases, and 13 bases separated the two germline ends. Germline V gene sequence: CDR1 SGHAT, CDR2 FQNNGV. The chain's CDR3 is CASRSAQMNYGYTF. The CDR3 region has the DNA TGTGCCAGCAGATCGGCCCAGATGAACTATGGCTACACCTTC.

The genes are TRBV12-3 or TRBV12-4 and TRBJ1-1; D possibly corresponds to TRBD1 (6 bases). V was clipped by 2 bases and J by 9 bases, with 13 bases between them. The CDR3 length is 13 residues. The CDR3 region has the DNA TGTGCCAGCAGTTTAAGGGACACGACCCAAGCTTTCTTT. This translates into CASSLRDTTQAFF.

This clonotype showed up just a few times. The gene calls are TRBV5-1 and TRBJ2-3; possible D gene TRBD2, 5 bases. CDR1 is SGHRS and CDR2 is YFSETQ in the germline V gene. The CDR3 totals 15 residues. The V gene lost 7 bases and the J gene lost 0 bases, with 15 bases spanning the gap. The CDR3 DNA is TGCGCCAGCGGACCTGAGGGCTGGAGCACAGATACGCAGTATTTT. It translates to CASGPEGWSTDTQYF.

J is TRBJ1-1 and V is TRBV20-1; 9 nucleotides line up with TRBD1. Germline CDR1 DFQATT, CDR2 SNEGSKA (reference sequence). The V and J ends lost 5 bases and 3 bases, in that order; junction bases with no gene match: 7. CDR3 size: 14 residues. This CDR3 is CSAHRGPGDTEAFF. The CDR3 DNA is TGCAGTGCTCACAGGGGGCCAGGGGACACTGAAGCTTTCTTT.

This clonotype appeared a few times. The V gene is TRBV1, the J gene TRBJ2-3. TRBV1 is a recognized pseudogene. The CDR3 has 16 amino acids. Here the CDR3 reads CTSSLRPNLSTDTQYF. In nucleotides, the CDR3 is TGCACCAGCAGCCTCAGACCGAATCTTAGCACAGATACGCAGTATTTT.

This chain joins TRBV5-6 and TRBJ1-5; D is undetermined. Trimming stripped 6 bases from V and 2 bases from J, with 6 bases between. CDR1 and CDR2 (germline): SGHDT, YYEEEE. The length of the CDR3 is 12 residues. The CDR3 bases are TGTGCCAGCACCCGAGGCAATCAGCCCCAGCATTTT. This sequence encodes CASTRGNQPQHF. Full variable domain (remainder filled in from reference TRBV5-6 and TRBJ1-5): DAGVTQSPTHLIKTRGQQVTLRCSPKSGHDTVSWYQQALGQGPQFIFQYYEEEERQRGNFPDRFSGHQFPNYSSELNVNALLLGDSALYLCASTRGNQPQHFGDGTRLSIL.

The chain links TRBV20-1 to TRBJ2-3; tentatively, D is TRBD1 or TRBD2 (6 bases each). The germline V and J ends were trimmed by 6 bases and 2 bases, with 21 bases remaining between them. Looked up from germline, CDR1 is DFQATT and CDR2 is SNEGSKA (reference sequence). The CDR3 is made up of 16 amino acids. CDR3 nucleotides: TGCAGTGCCCAGAATAAACCGGGGGCCCTCACAGATACGCAGTATTTT. Translation: CSAQNKPGALTDTQYF.

This clonotype was recorded once. This chain's CDR3 is CASSQGSGTGGAKGKLFF. The CDR3 bases are TGCGCCAGCAGCCAAGGATCCGGGACCGGGGGGGCGAAAGGAAAACTGTTTTTT. The chain couples TRBV4-3 to TRBJ1-4; D perhaps matches TRBD1 (6 bases). The CDR3 is made up of 18 amino acids. Trimming pared 1 base from V and 10 bases from J, leaving 25 bases between. Germline lookup yields CDR1 LGHNA and CDR2 YSLEER.

The V gene is TRBV2, the J gene TRBJ1-6, with D unresolved. The V gene lost 8 bases and the J gene lost 7 bases, with 15 bases spanning the gap. There are 14 residues in the CDR3. Germline V gene data show CDR1 as SNHLY and CDR2 as FYNNEI. The CDR3 coding sequence is TGTGCCAGCCAGGCGGACGAATCCAATTCACCCCTCCACTTT. Translation: CASQADESNSPLHF.